This record concerns one T cell receptor (beta chain) sequence. The data derive from a study of blood T cell repertoires in COVID-19. Study-wide context: In each case, the material was cDNA or gDNA derived from T cells, B-cell-depleted T cells, or PBMCs.

The germline gives CDR1 ENHRY, CDR2 SYGVKD. CDR3 length: 10 amino acids. V lost 10 bases, J lost 5 bases, and 9 bases lay in between. Original data processing: Estimation of nucleated cell counts relied on the amplification of reference gene primers. Data came from immunoSEQ multiplex PCR; TCRdb stores just in-frame clones and leaves some out. The V and J calls and clone size come from that table; D and trimming were worked out from the DNA. The sample has a few hundred thousand clones, roughly nine tenths seen once. The gene calls are TRBV10-3 and TRBJ2-7; D is possibly TRBD1 (6 bases). The sequence derives from a middle-aged woman who had recovered from COVID-19. Specimen: peripheral blood. CDR3 nucleotides: TGTGCCAGCGGACAGCACGAGCAGTACGTC. Residues: CASGQHEQYV.